The rows below give T cell receptor beta chains drawn from one sample of a study of PD-L1 blockade in urothelial cancer. Assay used: immunoSEQ multiplex PCR; TCRdb lists only in-frame clones, some missing. The repertoire has 40,000 to 45,000 clones, about 90% of them found once; the top ten carry around 6.7%. Sequenced here: PBMCs, sampled around atezolizumab (anti-PD-L1) treatment. Source of these receptors: an older man with urothelial cancer. The CDR3 runs from the conserved cysteine through the conserved F or W. The order of the fields is J gene, D gene, clone size, V gene, CDR3 protein, CDR3 DNA. A D gene is named only where the DNA matches it firmly. The size entry is marked missing in some rows and otherwise reads once, few, many or a size class.

TRBJ2-7,.,few,TRBV7-3,CASSLNPAYEQYF,TGTGCCAGCAGCTTAAACCCAGCCTACGAGCAGTACTTC
TRBJ2-7,.,few,TRBV28,CASSLTAPENYEQYF,TGTGCCAGCAGCCTGACAGCTCCGGAGAACTACGAGCAGTACTTC
TRBJ2-7,TRBD2,.,TRBV7-9,CASSLDVETSQYF,TGTGCCAGCAGCTTAGATGTAGAGACTAGCCAGTACTTC
TRBJ1-2,.,.,TRBV5-4,CASSLGHEGYTF,TGTGCCAGCAGCTTGGGACACGAGGGCTACACCTTC
TRBJ2-1,TRBD2,.,TRBV6-5,CASSLAGTYNEQFF,TGTGCCAGCAGCCTAGCGGGAACCTACAATGAGCAGTTCTTC
TRBJ1-5,.,.,TRBV30,CAWRGGSNQPQHF,TGTGCCTGGAGGGGGGGTAGCAATCAGCCCCAGCATTTT
TRBJ2-7,TRBD1,.,TRBV7-9,CASSLGRRGTGGEEQYF,TGTGCCAGCAGCTTAGGCCGTCGGGGGACAGGGGGTGAAGAGCAGTACTTC
TRBJ1-1,.,few,TRBV10-3,CATQQNTEAFF,TGTGCCACACAGCAGAACACTGAAGCTTTCTTT
TRBJ2-5,.,.,TRBV29-1,CSVGGLETQYF,TGCAGCGTTGGCGGGTTAGAGACCCAGTACTTC
TRBJ1-1,.,.,TRBV7-3,CASSEGDTEAFF,TGTGCCAGTTCAGAGGGGGACACTGAAGCTTTCTTT
TRBJ2-1,TRBD2,.,TRBV11-2,CASSLDNAPLTSGNYNEQFF,TGTGCCAGCAGCTTAGATAACGCCCCCCTGACTAGCGGAAACTACAATGAGCAGTTCTTC
TRBJ1-2,.,.,TRBV5-1,CASSLGTEHGYTF,TGCGCCAGCAGCTTGGGGACAGAGCATGGCTACACCTTC
TRBJ2-3,TRBD2,.,TRBV9,CASSVPGGTTDTQYF,TGTGCCAGCAGCGTACCGGGAGGCACCACAGATACGCAGTATTTT
TRBJ2-5,TRBD2,.,TRBV28,CAGGAGMEETQYF,TGTGCTGGGGGAGCGGGGATGGAGGAGACCCAGTACTTC
TRBJ2-7,TRBD2,few,TRBV19,CASTGSGSSYEQYF,TGTGCCAGTACTGGCAGCGGGAGCTCCTACGAGCAGTACTTC
TRBJ2-7,.,.,TRBV2,CASSVQTLITTSYEQYF,TGTGCCAGCAGTGTACAGACACTGATAACCACGTCCTACGAGCAGTACTTC
TRBJ1-5,TRBD1,.,TRBV25-1,CASSASGTGGVQPQHF,TGTGCCAGCAGTGCCTCCGGGACAGGGGGTGTTCAGCCCCAGCATTTT
TRBJ1-4,.,once,TRBV19,CASSIRLTNEKLFF,TGTGCCAGTAGTATCAGACTAACTAATGAAAAACTGTTTTTT
TRBJ1-2,TRBD1,.,TRBV4-1,CASSHRTGGIPNYGYTF,TGCGCCAGCAGCCATCGGACAGGGGGGATTCCTAACTATGGCTACACCTTC
TRBJ2-1,TRBD2,.,TRBV10-1,CASSESSSGVNSYNEQFF,TGCGCCAGCAGTGAGTCCTCTAGCGGAGTTAACTCCTACAATGAGCAGTTCTTC
TRBJ2-7,.,once,TRBV28,CASSFDPGLLSQYF,TGTGCCAGCAGTTTCGACCCGGGACTCCTCAGTCAGTACTTC
TRBJ1-5,.,once,TRBV4-2,CASSHGGRTSNQPQHF,TGTGCCAGCAGCCACGGGGGACGTACTAGCAATCAGCCCCAGCATTTT
TRBJ1-1,TRBD1,.,TRBV18,CASSPPQGISIEAFF,TGTGCCAGCTCACCCCCACAGGGGATCTCGATTGAAGCTTTCTTT
TRBJ2-5,.,.,TRBV9,CASSVGADTQETQYF,TGTGCCAGCAGCGTAGGGGCAGATACACAAGAGACCCAGTACTTC
TRBJ1-1,.,.,TRBV18,CASSPVPDRNTEAFF,TGTGCCAGCTCACCGGTTCCTGACAGGAACACTGAAGCTTTCTTT
TRBJ1-2,.,.,TRBV7-6,CASSLAGGGYTF,TGTGCCAGCAGCTTAGCAGGGGGTGGCTACACCTTC
TRBJ2-3,.,.,TRBV6-1,CASSEARADTQYF,TGTGCCAGCAGTGAAGCGCGGGCAGATACGCAGTATTTT
TRBJ1-5,.,.,TRBV5-1,CASSLASQGQPQHF,TGCGCCAGCAGCTTGGCCTCGCAGGGGCAGCCCCAGCATTTT